These 18 T cell receptor beta chains came from one sample sequenced in a study of siplizumab effects on memory and regulatory T cells. Data came from immunoSEQ multiplex PCR; TCRdb stores just in-frame clones and leaves some out. The data hold 45,000 to 60,000 clones, with roughly 87% observed a single time. Sequences were obtained from naive CD8+ T cells sorted from blood. The source of these receptors is a human donor in good health.

The rearrangement uses TRBV27 and TRBJ2-1; TRBD2 agrees at 11 bases. The germline CDR1 and CDR2 sequences are MNHEY and SMNVEV (reference sequence). The CDR3 totals 15 residues. J gave up 8 bases and V 3 bases, and 6 bases lay outside the gene matches. The CDR3 coding sequence is TGTGCCAGCAGTTTCAGACTAGCGGGGACCCATGAGCAGTTCTTC. Translation: CASSFRLAGTHEQFF.

This clone was recorded once. This chain joins TRBV5-1 and TRBJ2-7, with D tentatively TRBD1 or TRBD2 (5 bases each). V was shortened by 4 bases and J by 2 bases, with 22 bases between the two germline ends. CDR3 length equals 17 residues. Per germline, CDR1 SGHRS and CDR2 YFSETQ. CDR3 sequence (DNA): TGCGCCAGCAGCCCAGCCGTAAGAACCGAGGGGACCTACGAGCAGTACTTC. Protein sequence: CASSPAVRTEGTYEQYF.

This clone appeared a single time. This chain uses TRBV7-2 with TRBJ2-7; D may match TRBD1 or TRBD2 (5 bases each). There are 17 residues in the CDR3. V lost 4 bases, J lost 3 bases, and 22 bases lay in between. Germline values: CDR1 SGHTA, CDR2 FQGNSA. Here the CDR3 reads CASSSLPPVGAIYEQYF. DNA for the CDR3: TGTGCCAGCAGCTCCTTACCCCCGGTCGGGGCGATCTACGAGCAGTACTTC. Full variable domain (outside the CDR3, taken from reference TRBV7-2 and TRBJ2-7): GAGVSQSPSNKVTEKGKDVELRCDPISGHTALYWYRQSLGQGLEFLIYFQGNSAPDKSGLPSDRFSAERTGGSVSTLTIQRTQQEDSAVYLCASSSLPPVGAIYEQYFGPGTRLTVT.

The chain is built from TRBV7-8 and TRBJ2-6; D is uncertain. The CDR3 totals 13 residues. The germline V gene encodes CDR1 SGHVS and CDR2 FQNEAQ. Trimming pared 3 bases from V and 9 bases from J, leaving 9 bases between. Written as DNA, the CDR3 is TGTGCCAGCAGCTTCTCGGAGAACAACGTCCTGACTTTC. Translation: CASSFSENNVLTF.

V and J are TRBV5-5 and TRBJ2-7; D unresolved. The CDR3 length is 12 residues. In germline, CDR1 is SGHKS, CDR2 YYEKEE (reference sequence). V was shortened by 1 base and J by 6 bases, with 8 bases between the two germline ends. CDR3 bases: TGTGCCAGCAGCTTGTCAGCAGCCGAGCAGTACTTC. Its translation: CASSLSAAEQYF.

This chain connects TRBV10-3 to TRBJ2-4; TRBD2 is a possible D gene (5 bases). Germline CDR1 is ENHRY and CDR2 is SYGVKD. V lost 5 bases and J 2 bases, leaving 19 bases between the germline ends. The CDR3 length is 17 residues. The CDR3 protein is CAISSRGGRVTKNIQYF. CDR3 bases: TGTGCCATCAGTAGCCGAGGCGGGCGGGTGACCAAAAACATTCAGTACTTC.

The chain joins TRBV21-1 to TRBJ2-3; TRBD1 is taken as the D call from the table, unchecked against the DNA. TRBV21-1 is a recognized pseudogene. The CDR3 spans 15 residues. The DNA of the CDR3 is TGTGCCAGCAGCTTCAGGATTAAGGAAAGGTTTCGGCAGTATTTT. Its protein is CASSFRIKERFRQYF.

The chain recombines TRBV29-1 with TRBJ2-1; D not certain. Trimming cost V 0 bases and J 8 bases, with 17 bases left between them. This CDR3 spans 15 amino acids. Germline V gene sequence: CDR1 SQVTM, CDR2 ANQGSEA. DNA of the CDR3: TGCAGCGTTGAAGATCCGGGCGCGTTAGGCTATGAGCAGTTCTTC. Encoded protein: CSVEDPGALGYEQFF.

The rearrangement links TRBV5-4 to TRBJ2-2; TRBD2 might be the D (5 bases). V lost 0 bases and J 6 bases, leaving 15 bases between the germline ends. From germline, CDR1 is SGHNT and CDR2 YYREEE (reference sequence). The CDR3 totals 16 residues. This CDR3 reads CASSLALGLVSGELFF. Written as DNA, the CDR3 is TGTGCCAGCAGCTTGGCCTTAGGACTGGTCTCCGGGGAGCTGTTTTTT.

This clone was recorded a few times. The V call is TRBV19, the J call TRBJ1-5, with 7 bases identical to TRBD1. Germline V gene lookup returns CDR1 LNHDA and CDR2 SQIVND (reference sequence). Trimming took 5 bases from V and 8 from J; bases not matched to a gene: 18. CDR3 length: 17 amino acids. This CDR3 reads CASSPPWDSPELEPQHF. CDR3 sequence (DNA): TGTGCCAGTAGTCCCCCGTGGGACAGCCCCGAGTTGGAGCCCCAGCATTTT.

The rearrangement uses TRBV7-2 and TRBJ2-7; TRBD1 aligns across 9 bases. The germline CDR1 and CDR2 sequences are SGHTA and FQGNSA. The J segment lost 12 bases and the V segment lost 5 bases, leaving 17 bases of the junction unmatched. The CDR3 is 15 residues long. The CDR3 spells CASSLQAGQGPLLYF. Written as DNA, the CDR3 is TGTGCCAGCAGCCTTCAGGCCGGACAGGGGCCTTTGCTGTACTTC.

The chain combines TRBV27 with TRBJ2-7; TRBD2 agrees at 8 bases. V gave up 5 bases and J gave up 3 bases; unmatched junction bases: 6. Per germline, CDR1 MNHEY and CDR2 SMNVEV (reference sequence). The CDR3 loop spans 14 amino acids. The CDR3 nucleotides are TGTGCCAGCAGTCCCAGCGGGAGCGGCTACGAGCAGTACTTC. Residues: CASSPSGSGYEQYF.

The V call is TRBV12-5, the J call TRBJ1-2; D unclear. Germline assignment: CDR1 LGHNT and CDR2 FRNRAP. V was trimmed by 0 bases and J by 3 bases, leaving 8 bases between them. The CDR3 covers 14 residues. CDR3 in amino acids: CASGLVGQDYGYTF. The CDR3 DNA sequence: TGTGCTAGTGGTTTGGTAGGTCAGGACTATGGCTACACCTTC. Looking up the rest from reference TRBV12-5 and TRBJ1-2 gives the full variable domain: DARVTQTPRHKVTEMGQEVTMRCQPILGHNTVFWYRQTMMQGLELLAYFRNRAPLDDSGMPKDRFSAEMPDATLATLKIQPSEPRDSAVYFCASGLVGQDYGYTFGSGTRLTVV.

The chain joins TRBV19 to TRBJ2-7; 7 positions match TRBD1. CDR1 and CDR2 (germline): LNHDA, SQIVND (reference sequence). This CDR3 has 15 amino acids. The trim removed 5 bases at V and 5 bases at J, leaving 12 bases unmatched. CDR3 sequence reads: CASSLSQGRLHEQYF. CDR3 sequence (DNA): TGTGCCAGTAGTCTATCACAGGGGAGACTCCACGAGCAGTACTTC.

The CDR3 DNA follows: TGCGCCAGCAGCCAAGTGTGGCCATCGAATCAGCCCCAGCATTTT. Translated, it gives CASSQVWPSNQPQHF. The chain recombines TRBV4-1 with TRBJ1-5; unclear D gene. The germline gives CDR1 MGHRA, CDR2 YSYEKL. The V end lost 1 base, the J end lost 4 bases, and 11 bases lay between the germline ends. This CDR3 contains 15 residues.

The chain combines TRBV30 with TRBJ1-2; a possible D gene is TRBD1 (5 bases). The CDR3 has 13 residues. The germline gives CDR1 GTSNPN, CDR2 SVGIG (reference sequence). Between the trimmed V and J ends, which lost 3 bases and 3 bases, there was a span of 11 bases. Here the CDR3 DNA reads TGTGCCTGGAGGGTAGTAGGGGACTATGGCTACACCTTC. Translation gives CAWRVVGDYGYTF.

The chain is built from TRBV19 and TRBJ2-2, with no clear D. Trimming took 2 bases from V and 6 from J, leaving 7 bases between them. CDR1 and CDR2 from the germline V gene are LNHDA and SQIVND (reference sequence). The CDR3 spans 13 residues. The CDR3 reads CASSIWGPGELFF. CDR3 nucleotide sequence: TGTGCCAGTAGTATATGGGGTCCCGGGGAGCTGTTTTTT.

The rearrangement links TRBV7-9 to TRBJ2-7, with D perhaps matching TRBD2 (5 bases). Germline V lookup: CDR1 SEHNR, CDR2 FQNEAQ (reference sequence). Trimming removed 2 bases at V and 0 bases at J, with 14 bases between. The CDR3 totals 16 residues. The CDR3 protein is CASSLRETPVSYEQYF. The CDR3 DNA follows: TGTGCCAGCAGCTTAAGGGAGACTCCGGTCTCCTACGAGCAGTACTTC.